This TCR beta chain is from a study of cytomegalovirus exposure and HLA in healthy donors. Study results and caveats: Highest at DRB1 and lowest at HLA-C, TCR association rates differed among HLA loci in a later analysis. There were several of the most significant clusters that appeared linked to common viral pathogens in a later analysis.

60 Vbeta and 13 Jbeta primers were used in PCR. TCRdb's table, derived via immunoSEQ multiplex PCR, lists solely in-frame clones and lacks some. Here the sample spans about 120,000 clones, about 60% being singletons. This CDR3 region has 16 residues. Between the trimmed V and J ends, which lost 4 bases and 6 bases, there was a span of 19 bases. CDR1 SGHRS and CDR2 YFSETQ come from the germline V gene. In this sample, this clone turned up once. Its antigen is unidentified. The chain couples TRBV5-1 to TRBJ2-2, with a possible D match to TRBD2 (6 bases). Sequenced sample: PBMCs. This sequence was found in a man aged 40-49 years in good health and CMV-seropositive. The CDR3 region has the DNA TGCGCCAGCAGCCAAGGAGCCTCAGGAGGGGCCGGGGAGCTGTTTTTT. Its protein is CASSQGASGGAGELFF. Complete variable domain (other parts from reference TRBV5-1 and TRBJ2-2): KAGVTQTPRYLIKTRGQQVTLSCSPISGHRSVSWYQQTPGQGLQFLFEYFSETQRNKGNFPGRFSGRQFSNSRSEMNVSTLELGDSALYLCASSQGASGGAGELFFGEGSRLTVL.